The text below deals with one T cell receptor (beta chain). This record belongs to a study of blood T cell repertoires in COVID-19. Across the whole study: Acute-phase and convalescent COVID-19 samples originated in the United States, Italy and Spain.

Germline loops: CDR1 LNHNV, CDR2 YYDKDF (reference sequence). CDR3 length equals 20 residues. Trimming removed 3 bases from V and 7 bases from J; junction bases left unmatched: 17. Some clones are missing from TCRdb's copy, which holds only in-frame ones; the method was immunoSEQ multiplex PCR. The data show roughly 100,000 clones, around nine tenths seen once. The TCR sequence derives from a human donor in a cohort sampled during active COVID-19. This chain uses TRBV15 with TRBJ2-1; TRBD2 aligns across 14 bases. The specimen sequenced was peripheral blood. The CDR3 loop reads CATSRGLGGLAGAWRNEQFF. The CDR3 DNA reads TGTGCCACCAGCAGGGGTCTCGGGGGACTAGCGGGAGCTTGGAGAAATGAGCAGTTCTTC.